This T cell receptor beta chain is from a study of cytomegalovirus exposure and HLA in healthy donors. Study-wide points: The likely explanation for a cluster of highly shared sequence variants was sequencing artifact.

It was with 60 Vbeta and 13 Jbeta primers that the PCR ran. In the original analysis: Approximately 9.9 million shared chains were among the 60 million to 80 million unique TCR beta chains that a later analysis counted. Using immunoSEQ multiplex PCR, the repertoire was profiled, and TCRdb retains in-frame clones only, with some absent. V, J and clone size were drawn from that table, and D and trimming were deduced from the DNA. Of around 130,000 clones listed, around three quarters are singletons. Notes on this clone: The antigen remains unidentified.

The CDR3 extends over 12 amino acids. With 5 bases removed from V and 4 bases from J, the gap between germline ends came to 8 bases. Germline V CDR1 and CDR2: ENHRY, SYGVKD. This sequence originates from a woman between 50 and 59 years old in good health and CMV-seronegative. The chain uses TRBV10-3 and TRBJ2-5; D is undetermined. Sequencing input: PBMCs. CDR3 DNA sequence: TGTGCCATCAGTCCAGGTGTAGAGACCCAGTACTTC. It codes for CAISPGVETQYF.